The clone carrying this TCR beta chain was seen at least ten times. Its antigen is unidentified. This entry belongs to a study of T cells in Graves' hyperthyroidism and ophthalmopathy. As for the study in general: Sampling of peripheral blood happened at initial diagnosis, prior to any treatment. Study observations and caveats: Ophthalmopathy stood apart from stable hyperthyroidism in a 13 V-J model. The model identified upcoming ophthalmopathy a median 6.5 months ahead of onset.

J was trimmed by 4 bases and V by 5 bases; bases with no gene match: 2. The CDR3 sequence is 13 residues long. Per germline, CDR1 KGHSH and CDR2 LQKENI. Stable disease denoted Graves' hyperthyroidism without ophthalmopathy progression within 18 months. Amplified TCR beta CDR3 regions came from RNA transcripts. HTBI primers drove first-round RT-PCR of the TCR CDR3. One entry per CDR3 protein, called by TCRdb with MiXCR from the multiplex PCR reads. The profile covers some 270,000 distinct CDR3 sequences, with around 13% appearing a single time and 7.9% taken by the ten largest. The TCR was taken from a middle-aged woman with Graves' hyperthyroidism. The chain links TRBV18 to TRBJ2-1; 7 positions agree with TRBD2. Sequences were obtained from blood. The CDR3 nucleotides read TGTGCCAGCTCAGGGGACTATTACAATGAGCAGTTCTTC. Translating it yields CASSGDYYNEQFF.